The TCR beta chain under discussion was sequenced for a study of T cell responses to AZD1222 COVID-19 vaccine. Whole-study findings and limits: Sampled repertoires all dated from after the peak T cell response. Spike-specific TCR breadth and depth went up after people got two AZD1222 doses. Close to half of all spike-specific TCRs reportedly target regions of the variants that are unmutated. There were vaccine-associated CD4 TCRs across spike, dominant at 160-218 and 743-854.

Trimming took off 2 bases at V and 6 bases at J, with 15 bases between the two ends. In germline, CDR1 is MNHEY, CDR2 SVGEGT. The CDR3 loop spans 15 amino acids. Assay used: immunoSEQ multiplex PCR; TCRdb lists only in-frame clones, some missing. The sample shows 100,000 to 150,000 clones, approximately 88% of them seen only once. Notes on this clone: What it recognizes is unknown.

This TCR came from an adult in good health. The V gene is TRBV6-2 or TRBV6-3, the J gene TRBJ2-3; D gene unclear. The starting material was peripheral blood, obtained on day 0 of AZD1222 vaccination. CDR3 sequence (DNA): TGTGCCAGCAGTTACATCCTATCGCCTCTGGATACGCAGTATTTT. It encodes CASSYILSPLDTQYF.